The T cell receptor (beta chain) under discussion was sequenced for a study of control samples from healthy donors and cancer patients. This table comes from immunoSEQ multiplex PCR, and its TCRdb copy is limited to in-frame clones, with some not included. The sample yields about 64,000 clones, about 92% seen once. Germline lookup yields CDR1 SGHDN and CDR2 FVKESK. Trimming cost V 5 bases and J 8 bases, with 15 bases left between them. CDR3 length: 13 amino acids. This clone occurred a few times. The sequence came from a man between 35 and 55 years old with colorectal cancer. This sequence joins TRBV14 and TRBJ1-2, with D unresolved. What was sequenced was PBMCs. The CDR3 protein is CASSVDAASGYTF. CDR3 coding DNA: TGTGCCAGCAGCGTGGACGCGGCTAGCGGCTACACCTTC.